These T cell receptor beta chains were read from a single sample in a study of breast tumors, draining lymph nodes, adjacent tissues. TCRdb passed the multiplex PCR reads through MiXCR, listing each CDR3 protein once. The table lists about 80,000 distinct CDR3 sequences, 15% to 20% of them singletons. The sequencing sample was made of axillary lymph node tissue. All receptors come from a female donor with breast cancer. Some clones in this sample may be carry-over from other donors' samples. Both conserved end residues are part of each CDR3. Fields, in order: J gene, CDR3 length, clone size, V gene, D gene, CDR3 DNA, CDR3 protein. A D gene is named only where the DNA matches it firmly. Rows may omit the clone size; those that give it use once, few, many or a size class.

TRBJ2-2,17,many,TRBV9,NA,TGTGCCAGCAGCCCCGCGGGGTCACACGGGAGCACCGGGGAGCTGTTTTTT,CASSPAGSHGSTGELFF
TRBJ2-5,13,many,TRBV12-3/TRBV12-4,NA,TGTGCCAGCAAGGGAATTTCTGGGGAGACCCAGTACTTC,CASKGISGETQYF
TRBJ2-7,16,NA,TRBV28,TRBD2,TGTGCCAGCAGTTTCTTGGGACTAGCGGGAGACCATGAGCAGTACTTC,CASSFLGLAGDHEQYF
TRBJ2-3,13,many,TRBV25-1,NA,TGTGCCAGCAACGGAGGGTTCGCAGATACGCAGTATTTT,CASNGGFADTQYF
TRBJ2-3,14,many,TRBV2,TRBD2,TGTGCCAGCACTCTAGCGGGAGTGAAAGGGACGCAGTATTTT,CASTLAGVKGTQYF
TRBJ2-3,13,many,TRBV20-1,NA,TGCAGTGCTAGAGGGGGACACACAGATACGCAGTATTTT,CSARGGHTDTQYF
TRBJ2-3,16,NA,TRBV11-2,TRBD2,TGTGCCAGCAGCTCCTCGAGGCGGGGGGGCACAGATACGCAGTATTTT,CASSSSRRGGTDTQYF
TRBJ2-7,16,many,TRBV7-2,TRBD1,TGTGCCAGCAGCTTAATGGCCGGGACAGGGGCCTACGAGCAGTACTTC,CASSLMAGTGAYEQYF
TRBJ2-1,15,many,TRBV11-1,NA,TGTGCCAGCAGCCAGCCCAGCGGCGGTCTGAATGAGCAGTTCTTC,CASSQPSGGLNEQFF
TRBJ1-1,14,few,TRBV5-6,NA,TGTGCCTCATTCTGGGGGGCAGGAAACACTGAAGCTTTCTTT,CASFWGAGNTEAFF
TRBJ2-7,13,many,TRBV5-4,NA,TGTGCCAGCAGACAGGACGGACCCTACGAGCAGTACTTC,CASRQDGPYEQYF
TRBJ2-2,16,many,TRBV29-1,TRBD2,TGCAGCGTAGCCGGGACTAGCGGGAGATACACCGGGGAGCTGTTTTTT,CSVAGTSGRYTGELFF
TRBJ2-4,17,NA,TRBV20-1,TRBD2,TGCAGTGCGGGGCTACAGCGGGAGGCCTTAGCCAAAAACATTCAGTACTTC,CSAGLQREALAKNIQYF
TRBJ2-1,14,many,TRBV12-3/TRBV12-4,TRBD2,TGTGCCAGCAGTTTGAGGGCGGGAGTCAATGAGCAGTTCTTC,CASSLRAGVNEQFF
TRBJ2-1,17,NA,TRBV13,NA,TGTGCCAGCAGCCGAGGACGAGGTTATGGGGTAAACAATGAGCAGTTCTTC,CASSRGRGYGVNNEQFF
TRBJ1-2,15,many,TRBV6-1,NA,TGTGCCAGCAGTGACCAACCAGGGACGGGCTATGGCTACACCTTC,CASSDQPGTGYGYTF
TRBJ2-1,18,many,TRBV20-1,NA,TGCAGTGCTAGAGATCTGGGGGGGGCCCGATCCTCCTACAATGAGCAGTTCTTC,CSARDLGGARSSYNEQFF
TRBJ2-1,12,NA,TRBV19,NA,TGTGCCAGTAGTATCGGCCACGGTGAGCAGTTCTTC,CASSIGHGEQFF
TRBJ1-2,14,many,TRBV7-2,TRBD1,TGTGCCAGCAGCCAGGGACAGGGAGGACATGGCTACACCTTC,CASSQGQGGHGYTF
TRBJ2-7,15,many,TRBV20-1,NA,TGCAGTGCTACGTTATCAGCGGTACCTTCCTACGAGCAGTACTTC,CSATLSAVPSYEQYF
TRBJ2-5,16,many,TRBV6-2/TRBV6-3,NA,TGTGCCAGCAGTTACTCTAGCGGTGTGGGGGAAGAGACCCAGTACTTC,CASSYSSGVGEETQYF
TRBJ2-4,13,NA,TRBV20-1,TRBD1,TGCAGTGCTAGCGGTTCCCCCGAACAGGGGATTGCCTTC,CSASGSPEQGIAF
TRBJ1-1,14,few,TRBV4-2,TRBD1,TGTGCCAGCAGCGAAGAGGGGACAGGGTCCCAAGCTTTCTTT,CASSEEGTGSQAFF
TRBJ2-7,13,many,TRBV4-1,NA,TGCGCCAGCAGCCAAGAAGCAACCTACGAGCAGTACTTC,CASSQEATYEQYF
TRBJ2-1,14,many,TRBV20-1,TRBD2,TGCAGTGCTCAACTAGCGGGAACTGGGAATGAGCAGTTCTTC,CSAQLAGTGNEQFF
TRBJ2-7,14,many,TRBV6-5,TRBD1,TGTGCCAGCAGTCAGGGACAGGGGGCGCGGGAGCAGTACTTC,CASSQGQGAREQYF
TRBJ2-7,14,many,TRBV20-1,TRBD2,TGCAGTGCGGACCGACTAGCGTCTGGCTACGAGCAGTACTTC,CSADRLASGYEQYF
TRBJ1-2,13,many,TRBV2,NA,TGTGCCAGCAGCCCGAATCTAGGCTATGGCTACACCTTC,CASSPNLGYGYTF
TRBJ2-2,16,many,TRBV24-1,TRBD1,TGTGCCACCAGTGATCGGAGGGGACAGGGAACCGGGGAGCTGTTTTTT,CATSDRRGQGTGELFF
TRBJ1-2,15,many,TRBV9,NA,TGTGCCAGCAACGTGGGGGGGATAGCTAACTATGGCTACACCTTC,CASNVGGIANYGYTF
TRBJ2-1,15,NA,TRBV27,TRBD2,TGTGTCAGCAGTGCCGGACTAGAGGGTAACAATGAGCAGTTCTTC,CVSSAGLEGNNEQFF
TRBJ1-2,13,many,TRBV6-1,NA,TGTGCCAGCAGCGAAGGATTTAACTATGGCTACACCTTC,CASSEGFNYGYTF
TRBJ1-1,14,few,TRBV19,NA,TGTGCCAGTAGTATAGATGCGGTGAACACTGAAGCTTTCTTT,CASSIDAVNTEAFF
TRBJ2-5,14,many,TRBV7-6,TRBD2,TGTGCCAGCAGCCTCGGGGGGACCCCAGAGACCCAGTACTTC,CASSLGGTPETQYF
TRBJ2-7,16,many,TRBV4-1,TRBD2,TGCGCCAGCAGCCAAGTTTTCCGAGCGGGAGGCTACGAGCAGTACTTC,CASSQVFRAGGYEQYF
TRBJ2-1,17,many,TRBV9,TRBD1,TGTGCCAGCAGCGTAGCCTACGGGACAGGGGCCTACGTGGGGCAGTTCTTC,CASSVAYGTGAYVGQFF
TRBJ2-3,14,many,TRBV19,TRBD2,TGTGCCAGTAGTATGACTAGCAGCACAGATACGCAGTATTTT,CASSMTSSTDTQYF
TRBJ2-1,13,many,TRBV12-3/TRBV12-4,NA,TGTGCCAGCAGTTTCGCCTACTACAATGAGCAGTTCTTC,CASSFAYYNEQFF
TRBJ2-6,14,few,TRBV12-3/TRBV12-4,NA,TGTGCCAGCAGTTTGGGCCCTGGGGCCAACGTCCTGACTTTC,CASSLGPGANVLTF
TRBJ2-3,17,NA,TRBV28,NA,TGTGCCAGCAGTTCGCCCTCGACAGTCACTAGCACAGATACGCAGTATTTT,CASSSPSTVTSTDTQYF
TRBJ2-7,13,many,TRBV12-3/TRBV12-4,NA,TGTGCCAGCAGTTTATCAGGGTACGACGAGCAGTACTTC,CASSLSGYDEQYF
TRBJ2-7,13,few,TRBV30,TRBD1,TGTGCCTCCAACAGGGGATCTAACTACGAGCAGTACTTC,CASNRGSNYEQYF
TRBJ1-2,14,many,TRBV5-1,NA,TGCGCCAGCAGCCGTCCGGGGGGGCGGGATGGCTACACCTTC,CASSRPGGRDGYTF
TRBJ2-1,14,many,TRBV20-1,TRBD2,TGCAGCAGGGAGACGGGAGGGCCGTCAATAGAGCAGTTCTTC,CSRETGGPSIEQFF
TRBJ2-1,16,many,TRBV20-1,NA,TGCAGTGCCCAGGCCGTGGGGGGAGGACCCTACAATGAGCAGTTCTTC,CSAQAVGGGPYNEQFF
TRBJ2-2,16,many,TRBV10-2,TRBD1,TGCGCCAGCAGAACAACTGGGACAGGGGAAACCGGGGAGCTGTTTTTT,CASRTTGTGETGELFF
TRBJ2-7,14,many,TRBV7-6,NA,TGTGCCAGCAGCTTAAGTCAAGACCCCTACGAGCAGTACTTC,CASSLSQDPYEQYF
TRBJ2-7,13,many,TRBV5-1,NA,TGCGCCAGCAGCTCAGGGACCTCCTACGAGCAGTACTTC,CASSSGTSYEQYF
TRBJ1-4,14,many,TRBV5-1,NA,TGCGCCAGCAGGAACGATTGGGGTAATGAAAAACTGTTTTTT,CASRNDWGNEKLFF
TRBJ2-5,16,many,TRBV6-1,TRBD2,TGTGCCAGCAGTGAAGGGCTAGCGGGAGTGGTAGAGACCCAGTACTTC,CASSEGLAGVVETQYF
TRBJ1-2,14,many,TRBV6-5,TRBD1,TGTGCCAGCAGGTGGACAGGGGGCGAGTATGGCTACACCTTC,CASRWTGGEYGYTF
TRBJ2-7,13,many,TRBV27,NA,TGTGCCAGCAGTTTATCTCCCTCCTACGAGCAGTACTTC,CASSLSPSYEQYF
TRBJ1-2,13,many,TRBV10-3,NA,TGTGCCATCAGCCCGGGGGAGCTCTATGGCTACACCTTC,CAISPGELYGYTF
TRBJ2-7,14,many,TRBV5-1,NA,TGCGCCAGCAGGCAGGTGTTGACAAACAACGAGCAGTACTTC,CASRQVLTNNEQYF
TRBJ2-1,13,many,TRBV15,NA,TGTGCCACCTTTGAGATGGGGAGGAATGAGCAGTTCTTC,CATFEMGRNEQFF